The 19 T cell receptor beta chains given below trace back to one sample, sequenced in a study of beta chain features in type 1 diabetes. Study-wide results and limits: Type 1 diabetes patients showed a moderate but significant shortening of TCRB CDR3s in all four CD4+ subsets.

Reverse transcription of all isolated RNA meant that expressed TCRB transcripts were sequenced. Data came from immunoSEQ multiplex PCR; TCRdb stores just in-frame clones and leaves some out. The sample yields about 340,000 clones, roughly a tenth seen once. The antigens these receptors bind are not known. Sequenced sample: central memory CD4+ T cells from blood. The receptors shown here come from a man younger than 40 with type 1 diabetes.

This chain uses TRBV7-2 with TRBJ2-2; 9 nucleotides match TRBD1. Germline loops: CDR1 SGHTA, CDR2 FQGNSA. The CDR3 extends over 16 amino acids. The junction had 15 bases not matched to a gene; V was cut back by 3 bases and J by 13 bases. CDR3 in amino acids: CASSFYRGPTFGSLFF. Written as DNA, the CDR3 is TGTGCCAGCAGCTTCTACAGGGGGCCCACCTTCGGGTCGCTGTTTTTT.

The sample holds many counts of this clone. As DNA, the CDR3 is TGTGCCAGCTCAACCACGGGACAGGGGAGCGAGCAGTACTTC. It encodes CASSTTGQGSEQYF. The chain has TRBV18 and TRBJ2-7; TRBD1 aligns across 10 bases. Trimming at V came to 5 bases and at J to 6 bases, leaving 7 bases not matched to a gene. CDR3 size: 14 residues. CDR1 is KGHSH, CDR2 LQKENI, per germline.

The chain is built from TRBV4-1 and TRBJ2-5, with TRBD2 identical over 12 bases. Germline V gene sequence: CDR1 MGHRA, CDR2 YSYEKL. This CDR3 is 16 amino acids long. Trimming cost V 3 bases and J 9 bases; bases outside gene matches: 11. CDR3 region: CASSQILPSGGAPQYF. The CDR3, as DNA: TGCGCCAGCAGCCAGATTCTTCCTAGCGGGGGGGCTCCCCAGTACTTC.

This clone was detected only a few times. In the same sample, other DNA sequences code for this CDR3. The chain employs TRBV29-1 and TRBJ2-7; 10 bases fit TRBD1. V lost 4 bases and J lost 3; bases outside the gene matches: 3. CDR3 length: 13 amino acids. From germline, CDR1 is SQVTM and CDR2 ANQGSEA. The CDR3 coding sequence is TGCAGCGTTGCCGGGACAGGGGACTACGAGCAGTACTTC. The encoded protein is CSVAGTGDYEQYF.

This clone showed up many times. The gene calls are TRBV5-1 and TRBJ2-7; weak D call: TRBD2 (5 bases). CDR3 length equals 15 residues. V dropped 4 bases and J dropped 6 bases, with 20 bases sitting between them. Germline assignment: CDR1 SGHRS and CDR2 YFSETQ. The CDR3, as DNA: TGCGCCAGCAGCCCTACTCCCAGGACTGGGTCCGAGCAGTACTTC. Translating gives CASSPTPRTGSEQYF. The whole variable domain, filled in from reference TRBV5-1 and TRBJ2-7, reads KAGVTQTPRYLIKTRGQQVTLSCSPISGHRSVSWYQQTPGQGLQFLFEYFSETQRNKGNFPGRFSGRQFSNSRSEMNVSTLELGDSALYLCASSPTPRTGSEQYFGPGTRLTVT.

This chain links TRBV19 with TRBJ1-1; 10 nucleotides agree with TRBD1. CDR1 and CDR2 (germline): LNHDA, SQIVND (reference sequence). V gave up 6 bases and J gave up 1 base; unmatched junction bases: 11. This CDR3 has 17 residues. CDR3 DNA: TGTGCCAGTAGGTCTCGACAGGGGGCCAGTGAGAACACTGAAGCTTTCTTT. Its protein is CASRSRQGASENTEAFF.

The chain uses TRBV7-8 and TRBJ2-5; D gene ambiguous. Trimming took off 1 base at V and 1 base at J, with 10 bases between the two ends. The CDR3 length is 15 residues. Germline V gene sequence: CDR1 SGHVS, CDR2 FQNEAQ. The CDR3 DNA follows: TGTGCCAGCAGCTTAGTCAGGCAATCCCAAGAGACCCAGTACTTC. It specifies CASSLVRQSQETQYF. The entire variable domain, with the rest obtained from reference TRBV7-8 and TRBJ2-5, is as follows: GAGVSQSPRYKVAKRGQDVALRCDPISGHVSLFWYQQALGQGPEFLTYFQNEAQLDKSGLPSDRFFAERPEGSVSTLKIQRTQQEDSAVYLCASSLVRQSQETQYFGPGTRLLVL.

This chain links TRBV18 with TRBJ2-1; D not resolved. The CDR3 contains 14 residues. Germline CDR1 KGHSH, CDR2 LQKENI. V lost 3 bases, J lost 9 bases, and 15 bases lay in between. The CDR3 loop reads CASSPASGDVEQFF. CDR3 in DNA: TGTGCCAGCTCACCGGCTTCGGGCGATGTTGAGCAGTTCTTC.

This clone was picked up a small number of times. This sequence joins TRBV30 and TRBJ2-2, with TRBD1 matching 7 bases. V lost 7 bases and J lost 5; bases outside the gene matches: 1. This CDR3 has 11 residues. Per the germline V gene, CDR1 is GTSNPN and CDR2 is SVGIG (reference sequence). Here the CDR3 DNA reads TGTGCCTCGACAGGGACCGGGGAGCTGTTTTTT. Translating it yields CASTGTGELFF.

V gene TRBV5-1 combines with J gene TRBJ2-3, with TRBD1 matching over 9 bases. There are 14 residues in the CDR3. V trimming: 4 bases; J trimming: 5 bases; junction bases outside the gene matches: 5. Germline V CDR1 and CDR2: SGHRS, YFSETQ. The CDR3 nucleotides read TGCGCCAGCAGCGGGGGACAGGGTGGAGATACGCAGTATTTT. Its protein is CASSGGQGGDTQYF. Supplemented by reference TRBV5-1 and TRBJ2-3, the full variable domain reads KAGVTQTPRYLIKTRGQQVTLSCSPISGHRSVSWYQQTPGQGLQFLFEYFSETQRNKGNFPGRFSGRQFSNSRSEMNVSTLELGDSALYLCASSGGQGGDTQYFGPGTRLTVL.

V and J are TRBV29-1 and TRBJ2-3; 8 positions agree with TRBD2. The V and J ends lost 0 bases and 5 bases, in that order; junction bases with no gene match: 10. This CDR3 region has 16 residues. Germline CDR1 reads SQVTM; CDR2 reads ANQGSEA. CDR3 bases: TGCAGCGTTGAAGATCTTAAGCGGGGGACGGGAGATACGCAGTATTTT. Amino acid sequence: CSVEDLKRGTGDTQYF.

In this sample, this clone turned up a few times. This rearrangement joins TRBV7-9 to TRBJ1-5; D might be TRBD1 (5 bases). Germline loops: CDR1 SEHNR, CDR2 FQNEAQ (reference sequence). This CDR3 is 13 amino acids long. Trimming removed 3 bases at V and 6 bases at J, with 9 bases between. The CDR3 region is CASSFGDAQPQHF. In nucleotides, the CDR3 is TGTGCCAGCAGCTTCGGGGACGCTCAGCCCCAGCATTTT.

CDR3 in DNA: TGTGCCAGCAGCACCGGGTCTGTAGTGGGGCTCTATAATTCACCCCTCCACTTT. Encoded protein: CASSTGSVVGLYNSPLHF. V gene TRBV9 combines with J gene TRBJ1-6, with TRBD1 as a possible D gene (5 bases). The CDR3 contains 18 residues. Germline-derived CDR1 and CDR2 are SGDLS and YYNGEE. Trimming stripped 4 bases from V and 3 bases from J, with 20 bases between.

The chain carries TRBV9 and TRBJ2-7, with D tentatively TRBD2 (5 bases). The CDR3 contains 14 residues. Germline V lookup: CDR1 SGDLS, CDR2 YYNGEE. V lost 5 bases to trimming and J lost 0 bases, with 12 bases between them. CDR3 nucleotide sequence: TGTGCCAGCAGTTTCGGCGGGCCCTCCTACGAGCAGTACTTC. Translated: CASSFGGPSYEQYF. Based on the CDR3 plus reference TRBV9 and TRBJ2-7, the full variable domain is DSGVTQTPKHLITATGQRVTLRCSPRSGDLSVYWYQQSLDQGLQFLIQYYNGEERAKGNILERFSAQQFPDLHSELNLSSLELGDSALYFCASSFGGPSYEQYFGPGTRLTVT.

The rearrangement links TRBV7-2 to TRBJ2-6; D is unclear. This CDR3 comprises 14 residues. The germline V and J ends were trimmed by 6 bases and 1 base, with 7 bases remaining between them. Germline CDR1 SGHTA, CDR2 FQGNSA. In DNA, the CDR3 is TGTGCCAGCAGTTACCCGTCTGGGGCCAACGTCCTGACTTTC. Amino acid sequence: CASSYPSGANVLTF. The variable domain in full, completed from reference TRBV7-2 and TRBJ2-6, reads GAGVSQSPSNKVTEKGKDVELRCDPISGHTALYWYRQSLGQGLEFLIYFQGNSAPDKSGLPSDRFSAERTGGSVSTLTIQRTQQEDSAVYLCASSYPSGANVLTFGAGSRLTVL.

V gene TRBV7-2 combines with J gene TRBJ2-5; D unresolved. Trimming left V 5 bases short and J 2 bases short, with 9 bases between. CDR3 length equals 13 residues. Germline assignment: CDR1 SGHTA and CDR2 FQGNSA. The CDR3 sequence: CASSPAGQETQYF. CDR3 nucleotide sequence: TGTGCCAGCAGCCCGGCAGGTCAAGAGACCCAGTACTTC.

V usage is TRBV2 and J usage is TRBJ2-4; 10 bases are a match to TRBD2. This CDR3 comprises 15 residues. V gave up 2 bases and J gave up 10 bases; unmatched junction bases: 8. The germline V gene has CDR1 SNHLY and CDR2 FYNNEI. This chain's CDR3 is CASSESERGGGIQYF. The CDR3 DNA sequence: TGTGCCAGCAGTGAATCGGAGCGGGGGGGCGGTATTCAGTACTTC. The full variable domain, rest sourced from reference TRBV2 and TRBJ2-4, is EPEVTQTPSHQVTQMGQEVILRCVPISNHLYFYWYRQILGQKVEFLVSFYNNEISEKSEIFDDQFSVERPDGSNFTLKIRSTKLEDSAMYFCASSESERGGGIQYFGAGTRLSVL.

This chain links TRBV4-3 with TRBJ2-7, with D perhaps matching TRBD1 (5 bases). CDR1 is LGHNA and CDR2 is YSLEER in the germline V gene. This CDR3 is built from 15 residues. V gave up 2 bases and J gave up 3 bases, with 14 bases separating them. In DNA form, the CDR3 reads TGCGCCAGCAGCCAAACATGGGGCCCCGACTACGAGCAGTACTTC. It is translated as CASSQTWGPDYEQYF.

The J gene is TRBJ1-1, the V gene TRBV6-5; D possibly corresponds to TRBD1 (5 bases). V was trimmed by 4 bases and J by 0 bases, leaving 12 bases between them. Germline assignment: CDR1 MNHEY and CDR2 SVGAGI. The CDR3 has 15 amino acids. The CDR3 is CASSLRRGMNTEAFF. The DNA for the CDR3 is TGTGCCAGCAGTTTACGACGGGGGATGAACACTGAAGCTTTCTTT.